The 3 T cell receptor beta chains below all came from one sample that was sequenced in a study of long-term antiretroviral therapy in people with HIV. The authors ran the immunoSEQ assay, v3.0, at survey level. Assay: immunoSEQ multiplex PCR; the TCRdb copy retains only in-frame clones and omits some. The sample holds around 13,000 clones; about 87% are singletons and the top ten take around 23%. This specimen consisted of unsorted PBMCs, obtained 2.1 years after starting antiretroviral therapy. The receptor set was obtained from a woman between 40 and 50 years old with HIV.

The chain recombines TRBV5-1 with TRBJ1-1, with D perhaps matching TRBD1 (6 bases). The CDR3 is 19 residues long. V was trimmed by 0 bases and J by 0 bases, leaving 21 bases between them. The V gene's germline CDR1 is SGHRS and CDR2 YFSETQ. CDR3 bases: TGCGCCAGCAGCTTGGCCGTCGGGGGCTTTTCTCTAGTGAACACTGAAGCTTTCTTT. It is translated as CASSLAVGGFSLVNTEAFF.

The CDR3 nucleotides are TGTGCCAGCAGCCTACAGGGGGCAGGGAACACCGGGGAGCTGTTTTTT. Amino acids: CASSLQGAGNTGELFF. The gene calls are TRBV2 and TRBJ2-2, with 9 bases lining up with TRBD1. Losses at the gene ends were 6 bases for V and 1 base for J; bases not matched to a gene: 6. CDR1 is SNHLY and CDR2 is FYNNEI in the germline V gene. CDR3 length: 16 amino acids.

The V and J genes are TRBV5-4 and TRBJ2-5, with TRBD1 matching 9 bases. The CDR3 covers 15 residues. Germline V gives CDR1 SGHNT, CDR2 YYREEE (reference sequence). V lost 3 bases, J lost 2 bases, and 5 bases stayed unmatched. The CDR3 loop reads CASSSQTGGQETQYF. The CDR3 DNA is TGTGCCAGCAGCTCACAGACAGGGGGGCAAGAGACCCAGTACTTC.